The rows below give T cell receptor beta chains drawn from one sample of a study of CD8 T cells in Susac syndrome. MiXCR was run by TCRdb on the immunoSEQ multiplex PCR reads, yielding one entry per CDR3 protein. Of approximately 190,000 distinct CDR3 sequences in the sample, around 95% are singletons; the top ten hold roughly 0.093%. The sample consisted of CD4+ T cells from PBMCs. Every receptor here comes from a human donor with Susac syndrome. The CDR3 runs from the conserved cysteine through the conserved F or W. D genes are given only for firm matches. Size values are once, few and many counts, or a class for expanded clones, and some rows have none.

v_gene: TRBV20-1; d_gene: NA; abundance: NA; j_gene: TRBJ1-1; len: 14; CDR3nt: TGCAGTGCTAGAGACCCAGCGATGAACACTGAAGCTTTCTTT; CDR3aa: CSARDPAMNTEAFF
v_gene: TRBV30; d_gene: NA; abundance: NA; j_gene: TRBJ1-2; len: 13; CDR3nt: TGTGCCTGGAGGGATAGGGGGAACTATGGCTACACCTTC; CDR3aa: CAWRDRGNYGYTF
v_gene: TRBV5-1; d_gene: NA; abundance: NA; j_gene: TRBJ2-3; len: 14; CDR3nt: TGCGCCAGCAGCTTGGCCCAGGGCGCAGATACGCAGTATTTT; CDR3aa: CASSLAQGADTQYF
v_gene: TRBV6-5; d_gene: NA; abundance: NA; j_gene: TRBJ1-6; len: 12; CDR3nt: TGTGCCAGCACTTCGGGGAATTCACCCCTCCACTTT; CDR3aa: CASTSGNSPLHF
v_gene: TRBV4-2; d_gene: TRBD2; abundance: NA; j_gene: TRBJ2-5; len: 16; CDR3nt: TGTGCCAGCAGCCAAGATTTCGGACTAGCGGGGGAGACCCAGTACTTC; CDR3aa: CASSQDFGLAGETQYF
v_gene: TRBV7-8; d_gene: NA; abundance: NA; j_gene: TRBJ1-1; len: 13; CDR3nt: TGTGCCAGCAGCGTGGACCTGAACACTGAAGCTTTCTTT; CDR3aa: CASSVDLNTEAFF
v_gene: TRBV7-2; d_gene: TRBD2; abundance: NA; j_gene: TRBJ2-1; len: 15; CDR3nt: TGTGCCAGCAGCTTAGTGGCGGGGGGATACAATGAGCAGTTCTTC; CDR3aa: CASSLVAGGYNEQFF
v_gene: TRBV20-1; d_gene: TRBD2; abundance: once; j_gene: TRBJ2-3; len: 16; CDR3nt: TGCAGTGCTCCAAGACTAGCGGGGGGCTCCACAGATACGCAGTATTTT; CDR3aa: CSAPRLAGGSTDTQYF
v_gene: TRBV30; d_gene: TRBD2; abundance: NA; j_gene: TRBJ2-1; len: 14; CDR3nt: TGTGCCTGGGGGACTAGCGGATCCTACAATGAGCAGTTCTTC; CDR3aa: CAWGTSGSYNEQFF
v_gene: TRBV15; d_gene: NA; abundance: NA; j_gene: TRBJ2-3; len: 15; CDR3nt: TGTGCCACCAGCAGGGAGAGATACAACACAGATACGCAGTATTTT; CDR3aa: CATSRERYNTDTQYF
v_gene: TRBV5-4; d_gene: TRBD1; abundance: NA; j_gene: TRBJ2-1; len: 15; CDR3nt: TGTGCCAGCAGCAACTGGGACAGGTGGGGGAATGAGCAGTTCTTC; CDR3aa: CASSNWDRWGNEQFF
v_gene: TRBV10-3; d_gene: NA; abundance: NA; j_gene: TRBJ1-5; len: 15; CDR3nt: TGTGCCATCAGTGAGGTCGGGGCAAATTATCAGCCCCAGCATTTT; CDR3aa: CAISEVGANYQPQHF
v_gene: TRBV3-1; d_gene: NA; abundance: NA; j_gene: TRBJ2-3; len: 13; CDR3nt: TGTGCCAGCAGCCAACCGAGCACAGATACGCAGTATTTT; CDR3aa: CASSQPSTDTQYF
v_gene: TRBV9; d_gene: NA; abundance: NA; j_gene: TRBJ2-1; len: 15; CDR3nt: TGTGCCAGCAGCGTAGCTGACAGCTCCTACAATGAGCAGTTCTTC; CDR3aa: CASSVADSSYNEQFF
v_gene: TRBV20-1; d_gene: NA; abundance: NA; j_gene: TRBJ1-2; len: 11; CDR3nt: TGCAGTGCTGGGTGGGAGGATGGCTACACCTTC; CDR3aa: CSAGWEDGYTF
v_gene: TRBV5-6; d_gene: TRBD1; abundance: NA; j_gene: TRBJ1-1; len: 16; CDR3nt: TGTGCCAGCAGCGGACAGGGGGCTCACTCGGGATCTGAAGCTTTCTTT; CDR3aa: CASSGQGAHSGSEAFF
v_gene: TRBV15; d_gene: TRBD2; abundance: NA; j_gene: TRBJ2-1; len: 14; CDR3nt: TGTGCCACCAGCAGAGACCCTAGCGGGGGTAGGCAGTTCTTC; CDR3aa: CATSRDPSGGRQFF
v_gene: TRBV11-2; d_gene: TRBD1; abundance: NA; j_gene: TRBJ1-1; len: 15; CDR3nt: TGTGCCAGCAGCTTAGGGACAGGGTTTCGTATGGAAGCTTTCTTT; CDR3aa: CASSLGTGFRMEAFF
v_gene: TRBV12-3/TRBV12-4; d_gene: TRBD2; abundance: once; j_gene: TRBJ2-7; len: 15; CDR3nt: TGTGCCAGCAGTCTAGGACTAGGCTTAGCGTACGAGCAGTACTTC; CDR3aa: CASSLGLGLAYEQYF
v_gene: TRBV20-1; d_gene: NA; abundance: NA; j_gene: TRBJ1-2; len: 13; CDR3nt: TGCAGTGCTAGAGACAGGGGATCGTATGGCTACACCTTC; CDR3aa: CSARDRGSYGYTF
v_gene: TRBV7-3; d_gene: TRBD2; abundance: NA; j_gene: TRBJ2-2; len: 16; CDR3nt: TGTGCCAGCAGCCCCCTAGCGGGGGTCGACACCGGGGAGCTGTTTTTT; CDR3aa: CASSPLAGVDTGELFF
v_gene: TRBV18; d_gene: NA; abundance: NA; j_gene: TRBJ1-3; len: 15; CDR3nt: TGTGCCAGCTCACCACCCCATCGCTCTGGAAACACCATATATTTT; CDR3aa: CASSPPHRSGNTIYF
v_gene: TRBV2; d_gene: TRBD2; abundance: NA; j_gene: TRBJ2-1; len: 17; CDR3nt: TGTGCCAGCAGTGAAGCGGCTCGTAGCGGGGGGGACAATGAGCAGTTCTTC; CDR3aa: CASSEAARSGGDNEQFF
v_gene: TRBV10-3; d_gene: TRBD2; abundance: NA; j_gene: TRBJ2-5; len: 16; CDR3nt: TGTGCCATCAGTGGAGGCCGACTAGCGGGGAAAGAGACCCAGTACTTC; CDR3aa: CAISGGRLAGKETQYF
v_gene: TRBV12-3/TRBV12-4; d_gene: NA; abundance: NA; j_gene: TRBJ2-7; len: 14; CDR3nt: TGTGCCAGCAGTTTAGGGTTAGACACCTACGAGCAGTACTTC; CDR3aa: CASSLGLDTYEQYF
v_gene: TRBV20-1; d_gene: NA; abundance: NA; j_gene: TRBJ1-3; len: 15; CDR3nt: TGCAGTGCCCCGGGGTGGAAGATCAGCGGAAACACCATATATTTT; CDR3aa: CSAPGWKISGNTIYF